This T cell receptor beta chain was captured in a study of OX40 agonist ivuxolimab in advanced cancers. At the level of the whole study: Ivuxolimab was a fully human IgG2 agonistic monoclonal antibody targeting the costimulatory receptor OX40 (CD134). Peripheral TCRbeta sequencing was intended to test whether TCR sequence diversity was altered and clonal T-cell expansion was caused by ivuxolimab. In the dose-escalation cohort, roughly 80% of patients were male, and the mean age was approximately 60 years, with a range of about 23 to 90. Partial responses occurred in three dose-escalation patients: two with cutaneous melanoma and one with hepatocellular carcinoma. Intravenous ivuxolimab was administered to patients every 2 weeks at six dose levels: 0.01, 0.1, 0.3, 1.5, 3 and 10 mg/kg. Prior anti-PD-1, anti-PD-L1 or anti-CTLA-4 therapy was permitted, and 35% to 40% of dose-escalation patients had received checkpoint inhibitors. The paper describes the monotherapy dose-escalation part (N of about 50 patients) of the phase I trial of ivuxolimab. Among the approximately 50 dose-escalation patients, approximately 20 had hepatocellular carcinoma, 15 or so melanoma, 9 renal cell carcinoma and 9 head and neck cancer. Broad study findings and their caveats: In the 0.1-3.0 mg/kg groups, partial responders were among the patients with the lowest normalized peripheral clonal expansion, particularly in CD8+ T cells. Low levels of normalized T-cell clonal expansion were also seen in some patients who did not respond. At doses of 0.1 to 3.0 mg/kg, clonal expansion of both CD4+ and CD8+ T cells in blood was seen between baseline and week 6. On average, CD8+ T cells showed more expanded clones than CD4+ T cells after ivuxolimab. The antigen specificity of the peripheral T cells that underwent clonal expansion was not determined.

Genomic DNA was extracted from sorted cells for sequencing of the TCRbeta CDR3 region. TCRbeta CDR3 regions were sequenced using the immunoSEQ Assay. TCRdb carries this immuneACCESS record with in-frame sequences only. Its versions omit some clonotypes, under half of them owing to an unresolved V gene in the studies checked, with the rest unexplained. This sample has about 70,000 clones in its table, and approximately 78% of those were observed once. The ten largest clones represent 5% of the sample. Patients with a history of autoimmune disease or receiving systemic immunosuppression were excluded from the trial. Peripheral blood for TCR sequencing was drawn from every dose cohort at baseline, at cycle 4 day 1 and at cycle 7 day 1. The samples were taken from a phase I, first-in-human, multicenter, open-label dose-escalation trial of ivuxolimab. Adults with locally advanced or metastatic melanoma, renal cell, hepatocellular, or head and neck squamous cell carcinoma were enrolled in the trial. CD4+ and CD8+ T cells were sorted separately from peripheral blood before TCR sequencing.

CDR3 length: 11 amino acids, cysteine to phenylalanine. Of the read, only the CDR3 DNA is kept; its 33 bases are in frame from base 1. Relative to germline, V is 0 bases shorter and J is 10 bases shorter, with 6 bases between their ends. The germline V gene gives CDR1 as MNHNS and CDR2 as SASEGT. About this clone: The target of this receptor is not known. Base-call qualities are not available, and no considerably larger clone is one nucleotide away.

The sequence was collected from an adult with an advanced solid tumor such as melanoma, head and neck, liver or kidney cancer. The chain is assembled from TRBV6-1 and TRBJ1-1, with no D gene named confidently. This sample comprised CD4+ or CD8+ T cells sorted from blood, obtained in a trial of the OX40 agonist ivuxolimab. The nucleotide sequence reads TGTGCCAGCAGTGAAGCGCTTTTAGCTTTCTTT. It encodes CASSEALLAFF.